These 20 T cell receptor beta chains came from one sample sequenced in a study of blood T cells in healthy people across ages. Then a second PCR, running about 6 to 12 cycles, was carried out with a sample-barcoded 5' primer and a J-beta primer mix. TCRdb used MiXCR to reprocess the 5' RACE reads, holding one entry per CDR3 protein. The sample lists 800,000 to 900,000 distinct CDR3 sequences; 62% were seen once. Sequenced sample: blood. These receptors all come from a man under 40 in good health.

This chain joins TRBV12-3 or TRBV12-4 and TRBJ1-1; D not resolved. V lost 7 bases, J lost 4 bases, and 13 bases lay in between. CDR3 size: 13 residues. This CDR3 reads CASKIRRATEAFF. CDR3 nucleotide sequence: TGTGCCAGCAAAATTCGGAGGGCCACTGAAGCTTTCTTT.

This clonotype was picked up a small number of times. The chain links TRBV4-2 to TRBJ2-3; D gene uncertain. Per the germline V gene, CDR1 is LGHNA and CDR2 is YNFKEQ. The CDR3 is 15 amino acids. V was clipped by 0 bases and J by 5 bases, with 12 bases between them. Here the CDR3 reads CASSQDARRRDTQYF. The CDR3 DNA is TGTGCCAGCAGCCAAGACGCGAGACGGAGAGATACGCAGTATTTT.

In nucleotides, the CDR3 is TGTGCCAGCAGCCCAGACAGGGTTGCCTACAATGAGCAGTTCTTC. Protein sequence: CASSPDRVAYNEQFF. The chain has TRBV9 and TRBJ2-1, with 7 bases identical to TRBD1. This CDR3 is built from 15 residues. With 4 bases clipped from V and 2 bases from J, the junction kept 6 bases outside the gene matches. Germline V CDR1 and CDR2: SGDLS, YYNGEE.

In DNA form, the CDR3 reads TGTGCCAGCAGCTTATTAGCGGGGGGTGACGAGCAGTACTTC. Its protein is CASSLLAGGDEQYF. The chain has TRBV7-2 and TRBJ2-7, with TRBD2 matching 10 bases. This CDR3 is 14 amino acids long. CDR1 and CDR2 (germline): SGHTA, FQGNSA. V shed 2 bases and J 5 bases; nucleotides not matched to a gene: 3. The complete variable domain, with remaining parts taken from reference TRBV7-2 and TRBJ2-7, reads GAGVSQSPSNKVTEKGKDVELRCDPISGHTALYWYRQSLGQGLEFLIYFQGNSAPDKSGLPSDRFSAERTGGSVSTLTIQRTQQEDSAVYLCASSLLAGGDEQYFGPGTRLTVT.

The CDR3 DNA reads TGTGCCAGCAGCGTAGAGCTCCTAGGCAATGAGCAGTTCTTC. It yields the protein CASSVELLGNEQFF. This chain connects TRBV9 to TRBJ2-1; no firm D call. Trimming shortened V by 0 bases and J by 6 bases, and 10 bases separated the two germline ends. Germline V CDR1 and CDR2: SGDLS, YYNGEE. The CDR3 is 14 residues long.

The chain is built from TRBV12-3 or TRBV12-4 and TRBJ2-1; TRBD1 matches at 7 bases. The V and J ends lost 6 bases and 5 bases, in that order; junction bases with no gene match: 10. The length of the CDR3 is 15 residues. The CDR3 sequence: CASRHPGQPNNEQFF. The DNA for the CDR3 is TGTGCCAGCAGGCATCCGGGACAGCCGAACAATGAGCAGTTCTTC.

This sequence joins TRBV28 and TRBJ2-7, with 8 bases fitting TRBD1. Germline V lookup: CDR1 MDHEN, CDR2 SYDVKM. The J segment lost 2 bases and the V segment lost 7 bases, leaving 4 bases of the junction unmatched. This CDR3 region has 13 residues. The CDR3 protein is CASIGQGAYEQYF. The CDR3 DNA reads TGTGCCAGCATAGGACAGGGAGCCTACGAGCAGTACTTC.

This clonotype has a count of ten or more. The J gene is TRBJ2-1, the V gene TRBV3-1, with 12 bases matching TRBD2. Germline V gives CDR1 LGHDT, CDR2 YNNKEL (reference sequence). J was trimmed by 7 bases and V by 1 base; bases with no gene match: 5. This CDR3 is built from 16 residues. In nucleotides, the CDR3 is TGTGCCAGCAGCCAAGTAACTAGCGGGGGGAGGAATGAGCAGTTCTTC. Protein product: CASSQVTSGGRNEQFF.

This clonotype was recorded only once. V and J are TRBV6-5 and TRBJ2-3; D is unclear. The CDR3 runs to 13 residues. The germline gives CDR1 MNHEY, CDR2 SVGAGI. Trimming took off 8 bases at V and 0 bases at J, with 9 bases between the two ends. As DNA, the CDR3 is TGTGCCAGCCGACAAGCTAGCACAGATACGCAGTATTTT. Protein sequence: CASRQASTDTQYF.

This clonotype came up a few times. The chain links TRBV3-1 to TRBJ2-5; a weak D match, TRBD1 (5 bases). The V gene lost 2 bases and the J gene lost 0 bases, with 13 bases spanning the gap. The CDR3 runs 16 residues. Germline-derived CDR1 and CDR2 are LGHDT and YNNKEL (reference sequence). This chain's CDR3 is CASSQNRFPYQETQYF. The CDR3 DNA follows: TGTGCCAGCAGCCAAAACAGGTTTCCGTACCAAGAGACCCAGTACTTC.

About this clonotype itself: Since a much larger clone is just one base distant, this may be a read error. The CDR3 coding sequence is TGTGTCACCAGCAGAGACCTTTCCGGGACGGAACAGTTCTTC. Residues: CVTSRDLSGTEQFF. The V call is TRBV15, the J call TRBJ2-1; D may correspond to TRBD1 or TRBD2 (5 bases each). Germline CDR1 reads LNHNV; CDR2 reads YYDKDF (reference sequence). There are 14 residues in the CDR3.

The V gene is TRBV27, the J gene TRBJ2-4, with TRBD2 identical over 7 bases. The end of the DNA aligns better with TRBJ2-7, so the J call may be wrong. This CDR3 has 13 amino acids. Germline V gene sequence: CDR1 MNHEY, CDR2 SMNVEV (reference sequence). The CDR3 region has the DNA TGTGCCAGTGGGGACTATGAGGGTTACGAGCAGTACTTC. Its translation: CASGDYEGYEQYF.

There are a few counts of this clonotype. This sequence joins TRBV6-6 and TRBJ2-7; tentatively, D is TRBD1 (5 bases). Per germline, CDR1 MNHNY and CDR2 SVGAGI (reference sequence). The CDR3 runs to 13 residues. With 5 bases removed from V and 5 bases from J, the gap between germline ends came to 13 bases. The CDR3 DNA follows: TGTGCCAGCAGTGACATCAGGGTCGACGAGCAGTACTTC. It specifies CASSDIRVDEQYF.

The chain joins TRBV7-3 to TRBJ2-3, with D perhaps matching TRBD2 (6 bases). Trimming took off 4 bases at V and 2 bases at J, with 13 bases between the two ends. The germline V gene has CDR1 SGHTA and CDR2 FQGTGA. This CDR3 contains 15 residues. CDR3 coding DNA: TGTGCCAGCAGCTCACCGGGAGACTTCACAGATACGCAGTATTTT. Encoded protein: CASSSPGDFTDTQYF. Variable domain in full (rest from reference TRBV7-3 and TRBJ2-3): GAGVSQTPSNKVTEKGKYVELRCDPISGHTALYWYRQSLGQGPEFLIYFQGTGAADDSGLPNDRFFAVRPEGSVSTLKIQRTERGDSAVYLCASSSPGDFTDTQYFGPGTRLTVL.

CDR3: CASSYGGGGEQFF. In DNA, the CDR3 is TGTGCCAGCAGTTACGGGGGGGGAGGCGAGCAGTTCTTC. This chain connects TRBV6-5 to TRBJ2-1; TRBD2 matches at 7 bases. Germline assignment: CDR1 MNHEY and CDR2 SVGAGI. The CDR3 sequence is 13 residues long. The V gene end was trimmed by 2 bases and the J gene end by 10 bases; junction bases not matched to a gene: 5.

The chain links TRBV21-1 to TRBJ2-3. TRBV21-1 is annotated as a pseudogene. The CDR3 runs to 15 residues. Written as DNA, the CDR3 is TGTGCCAGCAGCAAAGAATTAACACGCAAAGATACGCAGTATTTT. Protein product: CASSKELTRKDTQYF.

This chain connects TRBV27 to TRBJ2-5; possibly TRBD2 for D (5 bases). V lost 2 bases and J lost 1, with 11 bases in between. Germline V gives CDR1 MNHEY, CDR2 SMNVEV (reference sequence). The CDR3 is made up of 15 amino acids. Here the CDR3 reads CASSLGFRGQETQYF. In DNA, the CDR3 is TGTGCCAGCAGTTTAGGGTTCCGGGGCCAAGAGACCCAGTACTTC.

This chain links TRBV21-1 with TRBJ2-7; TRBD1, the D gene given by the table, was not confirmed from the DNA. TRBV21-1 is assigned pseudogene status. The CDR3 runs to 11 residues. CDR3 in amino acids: CASSKAGAQYF. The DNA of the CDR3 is TGTGCCAGCAGCAAAGCGGGGGCCCAGTACTTC.

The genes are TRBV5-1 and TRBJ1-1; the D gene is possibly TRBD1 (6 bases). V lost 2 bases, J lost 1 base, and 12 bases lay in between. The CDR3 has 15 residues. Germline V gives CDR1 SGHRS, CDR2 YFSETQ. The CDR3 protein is CASSLVGQRNTEAFF. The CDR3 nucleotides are TGCGCCAGCAGCTTAGTGGGACAACGGAACACTGAAGCTTTCTTT. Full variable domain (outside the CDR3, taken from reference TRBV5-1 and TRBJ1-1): KAGVTQTPRYLIKTRGQQVTLSCSPISGHRSVSWYQQTPGQGLQFLFEYFSETQRNKGNFPGRFSGRQFSNSRSEMNVSTLELGDSALYLCASSLVGQRNTEAFFGQGTRLTVV.

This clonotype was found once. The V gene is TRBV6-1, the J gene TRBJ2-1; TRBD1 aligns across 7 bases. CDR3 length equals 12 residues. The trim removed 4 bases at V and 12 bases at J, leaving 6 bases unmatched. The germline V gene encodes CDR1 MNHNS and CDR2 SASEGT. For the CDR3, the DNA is TGTGCCAGCAGTGTATTGACAGGGATGCAGTTCTTC. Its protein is CASSVLTGMQFF.